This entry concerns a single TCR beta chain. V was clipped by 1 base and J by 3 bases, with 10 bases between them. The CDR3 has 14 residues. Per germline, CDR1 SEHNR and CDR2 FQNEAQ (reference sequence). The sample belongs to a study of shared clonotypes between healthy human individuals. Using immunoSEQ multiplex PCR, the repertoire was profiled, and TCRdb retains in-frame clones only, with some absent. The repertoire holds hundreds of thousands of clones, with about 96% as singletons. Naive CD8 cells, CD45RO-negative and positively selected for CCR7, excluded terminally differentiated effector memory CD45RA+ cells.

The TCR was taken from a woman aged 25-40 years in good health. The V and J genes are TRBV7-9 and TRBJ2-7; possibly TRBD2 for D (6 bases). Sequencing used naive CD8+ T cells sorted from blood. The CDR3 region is CASSLGSSGYEQYF. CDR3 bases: TGTGCCAGCAGCTTAGGGAGTAGCGGCTACGAGCAGTACTTC.